These 31 T cell receptor beta chains were all obtained from the same sample, sequenced in a study of blood T cells in healthy people across ages. Sample-barcoded 5' priming and a J-beta primer mix drove a second PCR of roughly 7 to 11 cycles. TCRdb analysed the 5' RACE reads with MiXCR anew, one entry per CDR3 protein. The repertoire holds about 1.8 million distinct CDR3 sequences, around half seen once, with less than 2.5% in the top ten. The sequenced material came from blood. Receptors originate from a woman aged 35 to 49 in good health.

On this clonotype itself: A much bigger clone sits one base away, suggesting this may be a read error. The chain combines TRBV6-2 or TRBV6-3 with TRBJ2-1; D is ambiguous. The V end lost 2 bases, the J end lost 5 bases, and 16 bases lay between the germline ends. The CDR3 has 16 residues. Germline V gene data show CDR1 as MNHEY and CDR2 as SVGEGT. CDR3 residues: CASSYQRGVSHNEQFF. The DNA for the CDR3 is TGTGCCAGCAGTTACCAACGCGGAGTGTCCCACAATGAGCAGTTCTTC.

The gene calls are TRBV9 and TRBJ2-5; TRBD2 matches at 9 bases. Germline CDR1 SGDLS, CDR2 YYNGEE. The J segment lost 6 bases and the V segment lost 4 bases, leaving 13 bases of the junction unmatched. CDR3 length: 16 residues. The CDR3 reads CASSFSSGNLGQTQYF. The CDR3 bases are TGTGCCAGCAGCTTTTCTAGCGGGAACCTGGGCCAGACCCAGTACTTC.

This chain connects TRBV28 to TRBJ2-7; D remains ambiguous. The DNA end lines up better with TRBJ2-5; the J call may be wrong. This CDR3 is built from 14 residues. The germline CDR1 and CDR2 sequences are MDHEN and SYDVKM. CDR3 coding DNA: TGTGCCAGCGGCCTGGGTGCCTTGGAAGAGACCCAGTACTTC. Its translation is CASGLGALEETQYF.

This chain links TRBV20-1 with TRBJ1-2; D is unclear. The CDR3 spans 12 residues. V lost 6 bases, J lost 5 bases, and 13 bases lay in between. Germline CDR1 reads DFQATT; CDR2 reads SNEGSKA (reference sequence). CDR3 sequence reads: CSAPTRFYGYTF. The CDR3 nucleotides read TGCAGTGCCCCGACAAGATTTTATGGCTACACCTTC.

The table lists this clonotype with a count of one. CDR3 protein: CASSLPGSKNIQYF. In DNA, the CDR3 is TGTGCCAGCAGCTTACCGGGGTCCAAAAACATTCAGTACTTC. The J gene is TRBJ2-4, the V gene TRBV5-6; weak D call: TRBD2 (5 bases). Trimming removed 2 bases at V and 2 bases at J, with 8 bases between. This CDR3 has 14 amino acids. Looked up from germline, CDR1 is SGHDT and CDR2 is YYEEEE.

This clonotype was found a few times. The chain is built from TRBV4-3 and TRBJ2-6; TRBD1 is a possible D gene (6 bases). The CDR3 runs to 19 residues. V was shortened by 1 base and J by 0 bases, with 16 bases between the two germline ends. CDR1 and CDR2 from the germline V gene are LGHNA and YSLEER. The CDR3 bases are TGCGCCAGCAGCCAAGTTTCACAGGGCATCGGCTCTGGGGCCAACGTCCTGACTTTC. Protein product: CASSQVSQGIGSGANVLTF.

In its sample, this clonotype was seen a few times. The V call is TRBV28, the J call TRBJ2-1; TRBD1 matches at 9 bases. This CDR3 is 15 amino acids long. J lost 6 bases, V lost 6 bases, and 9 bases had no gene match. The germline CDR1 and CDR2 sequences are MDHEN and SYDVKM. CDR3 nucleotides: TGTGCCAGCAGCTATACCGGGACAGGGTCCAATGAGCAGTTCTTC. Amino acid sequence: CASSYTGTGSNEQFF.

This clonotype appeared a few times. The rearrangement links TRBV20-1 to TRBJ2-1, with 9 bases lining up with TRBD1. With V trimmed by 6 bases and J by 7 bases, 4 bases remained unmatched. CDR3 length: 12 amino acids. Germline CDR1 reads DFQATT; CDR2 reads SNEGSKA (reference sequence). The CDR3: CSAPGTGNEQFF. For the CDR3, the DNA is TGCAGTGCCCCCGGGACAGGGAATGAGCAGTTCTTC.

V usage is TRBV13 and J usage is TRBJ2-1, with TRBD2 matching over 10 bases. V dropped 5 bases and J dropped 8; count of bases not matched to a gene: 18. CDR3 length equals 18 residues. Germline assignment: CDR1 PRHDT and CDR2 FYEKMQ (reference sequence). CDR3 residues: CASSPGDGASGGGDEQFF. The CDR3 DNA is TGTGCCAGCAGCCCCGGCGATGGCGCTAGCGGGGGAGGCGATGAGCAGTTCTTC.

This clonotype was detected only once. The rearrangement links TRBV24-1 to TRBJ2-5; the D is unclear. CDR3 length: 15 residues. Germline V gene data show CDR1 as KGHDR and CDR2 as SFDVKD. V was pared by 4 bases and J by 0 bases, with 11 bases between. Here the CDR3 DNA reads TGTGCCACCAGTGAGCCAGCCAGGTACCAAGAGACCCAGTACTTC. Translating it yields CATSEPARYQETQYF.

This clonotype was observed at least ten times. V is TRBV4-3 and J is TRBJ2-7; 10 nucleotides align to TRBD1. Germline CDR1 LGHNA, CDR2 YSLEER. J gave up 4 bases and V 6 bases, and 9 bases lay outside the gene matches. The CDR3 has 15 amino acids. In DNA, the CDR3 is TGCGCCAGCAGTCCAGGACAGGGGGGAAGTTACGAGCAGTACTTC. This translates into CASSPGQGGSYEQYF.

The rearrangement uses TRBV3-1 and TRBJ1-4, with D possibly matching TRBD1 (5 bases). The CDR3 has 13 amino acids. Germline CDR1 reads LGHDT; CDR2 reads YNNKEL (reference sequence). Trimming removed 10 bases from V and 11 bases from J, with 20 bases in between. The CDR3 protein is CAIPFPIWGKLFF. In DNA, the CDR3 is TGTGCCATCCCATTCCCCATATGGGGGAAACTGTTTTTT.

The chain is built from TRBV6-2 or TRBV6-3 and TRBJ1-2; 10 bases are shared with TRBD1. This CDR3 has 14 residues. The ends lost 8 bases at V and 8 bases at J; junction bases unmatched: 11. Germline V gene data show CDR1 as MNHEY and CDR2 as SVGEGT. The CDR3, as DNA: TGTGCCAGCCGAACGACAGGGGGCTTCGGGGGCTACACCTTC. It encodes CASRTTGGFGGYTF.

Note on this clonotype: One end of the junction fails to match germline, which may point to a read error. V gene TRBV11-2 combines with J gene TRBJ2-1, with D unclear. The CDR3 is 13 amino acids. The germline CDR1 and CDR2 sequences are SGHAT and FQNNGV. The CDR3 DNA reads as TGTGCCAGCAGCTGGGATAGAATCAATGGGCAGTTCTTC. It translates to CASSWDRINGQFF.

This chain uses TRBV28 with TRBJ2-5, with D perhaps assigned TRBD1 or TRBD2 (5 bases each). With the DNA end fitting TRBJ2-7 better, the J assignment may be wrong. The CDR3 contains 14 residues. Germline V gives CDR1 MDHEN, CDR2 SYDVKM. The CDR3 sequence is CASSVGERTYEQYF. CDR3 DNA sequence: TGTGCCAGCAGTGTGGGGGAGCGAACCTACGAGCAGTACTTC.

This clonotype has more than one count but fewer than ten. The chain carries TRBV6-2 or TRBV6-3 and TRBJ2-3, with D maybe TRBD2 (5 bases). The CDR3 has 16 amino acids. From germline, CDR1 is MNHEY and CDR2 SVGEGT. Deletions cut 7 bases from V and 4 bases from J, with 21 bases between. As DNA, the CDR3 is TGTGCCAGCATTCTCAAAGGTGCTAGCCGTTCAGATACGCAGTATTTT. Translated, it gives CASILKGASRSDTQYF.

The chain combines TRBV27 with TRBJ2-2; tentatively, D is TRBD2 (7 bases). CDR3 length equals 16 residues. Germline lookup yields CDR1 MNHEY and CDR2 SMNVEV (reference sequence). The V and J ends lost 3 bases and 5 bases respectively, with 16 bases between them. CDR3 bases: TGTGCCAGCAGTTTCTACGGGGGGCGCCTAACCGGGGAGCTGTTTTTT. Translating it yields CASSFYGGRLTGELFF.

The chain is built from TRBV27 and TRBJ2-5; the D gene is possibly TRBD1 (5 bases). The closer fit of TRBJ2-7 to the DNA end suggests the J call may be wrong. This CDR3 region has 14 residues. Germline CDR1 is MNHEY and CDR2 is SMNVEV (reference sequence). As DNA, the CDR3 is TGTGCCAGCAGTAGGGGCTTTGGGGCCGGCGAGCAGTACTTC. Translation gives CASSRGFGAGEQYF.

This sequence joins TRBV6-5 and TRBJ2-3; 9 bases match TRBD2. The CDR3 is made up of 16 amino acids. Germline V gives CDR1 MNHEY, CDR2 SVGAGI. V trimming: 6 bases; J trimming: 3 bases; junction bases outside the gene matches: 10. CDR3 bases: TGTGCCAGCAGCCGAACCCCTAGCGGGGATACAGATACGCAGTATTTT. Its translation: CASSRTPSGDTDTQYF.

This clonotype was detected a few times. The genes are TRBV6-2 or TRBV6-3 and TRBJ2-7, with 7 bases aligning to TRBD1. Looked up from germline, CDR1 is MNHEY and CDR2 is SVGEGT. The CDR3 has 16 amino acids. V lost 2 bases, J lost 0 bases, and 7 bases stayed unmatched. The CDR3 sequence: CASSYKVGQNSYEQYF. The DNA of the CDR3 is TGTGCCAGCAGTTACAAAGTGGGACAGAACTCCTACGAGCAGTACTTC.

The rearrangement joins TRBV9 to TRBJ2-1, with 8 positions matching TRBD2. Trimming at V came to 0 bases and at J to 4 bases, leaving 3 bases not matched to a gene. The CDR3 is 15 residues long. CDR1 and CDR2 from the germline V gene are SGDLS and YYNGEE. The CDR3 loop is CASSVDGGEYNEQFF. The CDR3, as DNA: TGTGCCAGCAGCGTAGACGGGGGGGAGTACAATGAGCAGTTCTTC.

This clonotype turned up a few times. V and J are TRBV7-6 and TRBJ2-5; either TRBD1 or TRBD2 may fit D (5 bases each). The CDR3 runs to 14 residues. Germline CDR1 SGHVS, CDR2 FNYEAQ. Trimming shortened V by 5 bases and J by 1 base, and 11 bases separated the two germline ends. The CDR3 region has the DNA TGTGCCAGCAGCACGGGACGGAGCCAAGAGACCCAGTACTTC. The encoded protein is CASSTGRSQETQYF.

The rearrangement joins TRBV29-1 to TRBJ1-2; D is uncertain. The length of the CDR3 is 14 residues. V gave up 1 base and J gave up 4 bases, with 13 bases separating them. Germline CDR1 SQVTM, CDR2 ANQGSEA. CDR3 protein: CSVEGAGSSYGYTF. As DNA, the CDR3 is TGCAGCGTTGAAGGAGCGGGTTCCAGCTATGGCTACACCTTC.

This clonotype was seen a handful of times. J is TRBJ2-7 and V is TRBV10-2; D is perhaps TRBD2 (6 bases). This CDR3 spans 14 amino acids. Trimming pared 3 bases from V and 6 bases from J, leaving 15 bases between. The germline V gene has CDR1 WSHSY and CDR2 SAAADI. CDR3: CASSDVTLAFEQYF. CDR3 nucleotide sequence: TGCGCCAGCAGTGACGTGACCCTAGCGTTCGAGCAGTACTTC.

The chain carries TRBV27 and TRBJ1-2; no firm D call. Trimming stripped 2 bases from V and 6 bases from J, with 13 bases between. Germline assignment: CDR1 MNHEY and CDR2 SMNVEV (reference sequence). This CDR3 spans 14 amino acids. The CDR3 DNA follows: TGTGCCAGCAGTTTAAGGCCGCTCACACATGGCTACACCTTC. This encodes CASSLRPLTHGYTF.

This clonotype was picked up a small number of times. The chain recombines TRBV7-9 with TRBJ1-5; D uncertain. V was shortened by 1 base and J by 1 base, with 8 bases between the two germline ends. Germline CDR1 is SEHNR and CDR2 is FQNEAQ (reference sequence). The CDR3 contains 15 residues. The chain's CDR3 is CASSLVPDSNQPQHF. The CDR3 coding sequence is TGTGCCAGCAGCTTAGTTCCGGACAGCAATCAGCCCCAGCATTTT.

This clonotype was found a few times. J is TRBJ2-1 and V is TRBV5-1, with D hard to call. Germline V gene data show CDR1 as SGHRS and CDR2 as YFSETQ. V dropped 4 bases and J dropped 6 bases, with 11 bases sitting between them. The CDR3 sequence is 13 residues long. The CDR3 region has the DNA TGCGCCAGCAGCACCTCGGCGTTCAATGAGCAGTTCTTC. It encodes CASSTSAFNEQFF.

The chain is built from TRBV28 and TRBJ2-3; 8 bases match TRBD2. The ends lost 8 bases at V and 6 bases at J; junction bases unmatched: 13. CDR1 MDHEN and CDR2 SYDVKM come from the germline V gene. The CDR3 runs to 15 residues. The CDR3 bases are TGTGCCAGCCAACCCGGGGGACTAGAAGCTGATACGCAGTATTTT. Translating it yields CASQPGGLEADTQYF. Based on the CDR3 plus reference TRBV28 and TRBJ2-3, the full variable domain is DVKVTQSSRYLVKRTGEKVFLECVQDMDHENMFWYRQDPGLGLRLIYFSYDVKMKEKGDIPEGYSVSREKKERFSLILESASTNQTSMYLCASQPGGLEADTQYFGPGTRLTVL.

This clonotype turned up a few times. The rearrangement joins TRBV24-1 to TRBJ2-1; 12 nucleotides line up with TRBD1. J was trimmed by 6 bases and V by 6 bases; bases with no gene match: 5. The CDR3 loop spans 15 amino acids. From germline, CDR1 is KGHDR and CDR2 SFDVKD. The CDR3: CATSTGTGGPNEQFF. DNA of the CDR3: TGTGCCACCAGTACCGGGACAGGGGGCCCCAATGAGCAGTTCTTC.

The chain couples TRBV11-2 to TRBJ2-5; no clear D. Looked up from germline, CDR1 is SGHAT and CDR2 is FQNNGV. Deletions cut 1 base from V and 3 bases from J, with 18 bases between. The CDR3 loop spans 17 amino acids. The CDR3 DNA follows: TGTGCCAGCAGCTTAGGGGTCCTGGGTCAATCTAAAGAGACCCAGTACTTC. Translation: CASSLGVLGQSKETQYF.

There are a few counts of this clonotype. The gene calls are TRBV7-9 and TRBJ2-7, with a possible D match to TRBD1 (7 bases). Germline V gene lookup returns CDR1 SEHNR and CDR2 FQNEAQ (reference sequence). This CDR3 is 16 amino acids long. Trimming took 3 bases from V and 2 from J, leaving 17 bases between them. The CDR3 is CASSFAQGGGTYEQYF. DNA for the CDR3: TGTGCCAGCAGCTTCGCCCAAGGAGGGGGCACCTACGAGCAGTACTTC.